Following are 20 T cell receptor beta chains from one sample sequenced in a study of identical twins. TCRdb processed the 5' RACE reads anew with MiXCR; each CDR3 protein has one entry. The table lists 200,000 to 250,000 distinct CDR3 sequences, around 6.9% of them singletons. The data also belong to a second study, concerning yellow fever vaccine responses in identical twins.

Sequenced material: memory (CD45RO+) T cells sorted from blood. These receptor sequences come from a woman aged 18-29 years in good health.

This clonotype was found many times. The V and J genes are TRBV4-1 and TRBJ2-3; a possible D gene is TRBD1 (6 bases). The CDR3 sequence is 18 residues long. The germline V gene encodes CDR1 MGHRA and CDR2 YSYEKL. Trimming took off 0 bases at V and 2 bases at J, with 18 bases between the two ends. The CDR3 loop reads CASSQEGYRVSTTDTQYF. The CDR3 bases are TGCGCCAGCAGCCAAGAAGGTTACAGGGTTTCCACCACAGATACGCAGTATTTT.

This clonotype was observed at least ten times. The rearrangement links TRBV29-1 to TRBJ2-1; 8 bases map to TRBD2. CDR1 is SQVTM, CDR2 ANQGSEA, per germline. CDR3 length: 12 residues. Losses at the gene ends were 5 bases for V and 8 bases for J; bases not matched to a gene: 5. CDR3 loop: CSVKISGDEQFF. The CDR3 DNA reads TGCAGCGTTAAGATTAGCGGGGATGAGCAGTTCTTC.

V is TRBV15 and J is TRBJ2-3, with TRBD2 matching 8 bases. The germline V gene encodes CDR1 LNHNV and CDR2 YYDKDF (reference sequence). J was trimmed by 5 bases and V by 1 base; bases with no gene match: 11. This CDR3 contains 17 residues. CDR3 DNA sequence: TGTGCCACCAGCAGAGTAGTAGCGGGGAAGGTCGGAGATACGCAGTATTTT. It specifies CATSRVVAGKVGDTQYF.

The chain is built from TRBV3-1 and TRBJ2-5; 8 nucleotides match TRBD1. This CDR3 spans 14 amino acids. The J segment lost 2 bases and the V segment lost 5 bases, leaving 4 bases of the junction unmatched. CDR1 and CDR2 (germline): LGHDT, YNNKEL (reference sequence). In nucleotides, the CDR3 is TGTGCCAGCAGCTTCCGGACAGGGCAAGAGACCCAGTACTTC. Translating it yields CASSFRTGQETQYF.

This clonotype was seen a few times. The genes are TRBV2 and TRBJ2-1; 10 positions match TRBD2. The CDR3 totals 14 residues. CDR1 is SNHLY and CDR2 is FYNNEI in the germline V gene. V dropped 8 bases and J dropped 9; count of bases not matched to a gene: 10. CDR3 coding DNA: TGTGCCAGCGGAGGGGCGGAGCGGGGGGGTGAGCAGTTCTTC. This gives the protein CASGGAERGGEQFF.

The chain links TRBV6-2 or TRBV6-3 to TRBJ2-7; 8 positions agree with TRBD2. The CDR3 has 15 amino acids. The V gene's germline CDR1 is MNHEY and CDR2 SVGEGT. For the CDR3, the DNA is TGTACAAGTGGAAGCGGGAGCGTTGGGAGGTACGAGCAGTACTTC. The encoded protein is CTSGSGSVGRYEQYF.

This clonotype was seen a handful of times. The rearrangement joins TRBV18 to TRBJ2-3; 9 nucleotides match TRBD2. Trimming removed 2 bases from V and 2 bases from J; junction bases left unmatched: 5. There are 16 residues in the CDR3. The germline V gene has CDR1 KGHSH and CDR2 LQKENI. In DNA form, the CDR3 reads TGTGCCAGCTCACCATTAGGCGGGGGGGCCACAGATACGCAGTATTTT. This codes for CASSPLGGGATDTQYF.

There are many counts of this clonotype. V gene TRBV3-1 combines with J gene TRBJ2-6; no clear D gene. The V gene's germline CDR1 is LGHDT and CDR2 YNNKEL (reference sequence). V gave up 1 base and J gave up 0 bases, with 7 bases separating them. The CDR3 contains 16 residues. This CDR3 is CASSQGANSGANVLTF. CDR3 DNA sequence: TGTGCCAGCAGCCAAGGAGCGAACTCTGGGGCCAACGTCCTGACTTTC.

The sample holds many counts of this clonotype. The gene calls are TRBV20-1 and TRBJ1-4; 8 bases fit TRBD1. Germline CDR1 is DFQATT and CDR2 is SNEGSKA (reference sequence). CDR3 length: 15 amino acids. J was trimmed by 8 bases and V by 3 bases; bases with no gene match: 11. In DNA, the CDR3 is TGCAGTGCTAGTGTGGGCCGGACAGGGCGCGAAAAACTGTTTTTT. Its translation is CSASVGRTGREKLFF.

The table lists this clonotype with a few counts. The rearrangement joins TRBV20-1 to TRBJ2-5, with 7 bases identical to TRBD2. The CDR3 covers 15 residues. From germline, CDR1 is DFQATT and CDR2 SNEGSKA (reference sequence). J gave up 5 bases and V 1 base, and 10 bases lay outside the gene matches. The CDR3 nucleotides read TGCAGTGCTAGAGGTTCCGGCGGGGGTTTCGAGACCCAGTACTTC. Residues: CSARGSGGGFETQYF.

This clonotype was counted only a few times. This chain uses TRBV7-9 with TRBJ2-1, with TRBD1 matching 9 bases. The CDR3 has 15 residues. The germline V gene has CDR1 SEHNR and CDR2 FQNEAQ (reference sequence). Trimming removed 4 bases from V and 7 bases from J; junction bases left unmatched: 8. The CDR3 coding sequence is TGTGCCAGCAGCTCACAGGGGGCTAGTTTAAATGAGCAGTTCTTC. Encoded protein: CASSSQGASLNEQFF.

The chain is built from TRBV6-1 and TRBJ1-6; tentatively, D is TRBD1 (6 bases). CDR1 is MNHNS, CDR2 SASEGT, per germline. Trimming pared 8 bases from V and 4 bases from J, leaving 12 bases between. This CDR3 is built from 14 residues. The CDR3 DNA follows: TGTGCCAGCTACGGGGGCAGGTATAATTCACCCCTCCACTTT. This encodes CASYGGRYNSPLHF.

There are a few counts of this clonotype. This chain uses TRBV6-1 with TRBJ2-7, with TRBD2 matching 8 bases. The CDR3 loop spans 14 amino acids. J gave up 6 bases and V 1 base, and 5 bases lay outside the gene matches. Germline V CDR1 and CDR2: MNHNS, SASEGT. Written as DNA, the CDR3 is TGTGCCAGCAGTGAAGGTTTGCGGGGGGTCGAGCAGTACTTC. It codes for CASSEGLRGVEQYF.

This clonotype was seen many times. The chain combines TRBV5-6 with TRBJ2-6; D is ambiguous. The CDR3 totals 15 residues. Trimming took off 7 bases at V and 2 bases at J, with 13 bases between the two ends. Germline CDR1 reads SGHDT; CDR2 reads YYEEEE. This CDR3 is CASSYSYTGANVLTF. The CDR3 coding sequence is TGTGCCAGCTCCTATTCGTATACTGGGGCCAACGTCCTGACTTTC.

The table lists this clonotype with many counts. This rearrangement joins TRBV20-1 to TRBJ2-4; 7 bases line up with TRBD1. The CDR3 has 14 amino acids. The trim removed 4 bases at V and 1 base at J, leaving 4 bases unmatched. Germline V CDR1 and CDR2: DFQATT, SNEGSKA (reference sequence). The CDR3: CSATGGFAKNIQYF. CDR3 DNA sequence: TGCAGTGCTACAGGGGGTTTTGCCAAAAACATTCAGTACTTC.

The chain combines TRBV6-1 with TRBJ2-2, with TRBD2 matching over 7 bases. The V segment lost 5 bases and the J segment 4 bases; nucleotides outside the gene matches: 7. The CDR3 loop spans 15 amino acids. Germline V gene data show CDR1 as MNHNS and CDR2 as SASEGT. CDR3 bases: TGTGCCAGCAGTCCCGGGCGGGGGAGCACCGGGGAGCTGTTTTTT. Translated, it gives CASSPGRGSTGELFF.

The rearrangement links TRBV20-1 to TRBJ2-3, with D tentatively TRBD2 (7 bases). Between the trimmed V and J ends, which lost 3 bases and 2 bases, there was a span of 12 bases. The CDR3 is made up of 14 amino acids. The germline V gene encodes CDR1 DFQATT and CDR2 SNEGSKA (reference sequence). This CDR3 reads CSASLGGPTDTQYF. The CDR3 DNA is TGCAGTGCTAGCCTCGGGGGGCCCACAGATACGCAGTATTTT.

The chain has TRBV7-8 and TRBJ1-6; 9 nucleotides align to TRBD1. V trimming: 5 bases; J trimming: 7 bases; junction bases outside the gene matches: 3. CDR3 length equals 14 residues. Per germline, CDR1 SGHVS and CDR2 FQNEAQ. The CDR3 spells CASSAGTGNSPLHF. The CDR3 DNA sequence: TGTGCCAGCAGCGCCGGGACAGGGAATTCACCCCTCCACTTT.

This clonotype was seen ten or more times. This chain connects TRBV14 to TRBJ2-1; a possible D gene is TRBD2 (5 bases). The length of the CDR3 is 13 residues. Germline CDR1 reads SGHDN; CDR2 reads FVKESK. The V end was cut by 1 base, the J end by 7 bases, with 8 bases between. Here the CDR3 reads CASSQGGENEQFF. Here the CDR3 DNA reads TGTGCCAGCAGCCAAGGGGGAGAGAATGAGCAGTTCTTC. Filled out from reference TRBV14 and TRBJ2-1, the complete variable domain reads EAGVTQFPSHSVIEKGQTVTLRCDPISGHDNLYWYRRVMGKEIKFLLHFVKESKQDESGMPNNRFLAERTGGTYSTLKVQPAELEDSGVYFCASSQGGENEQFFGPGTRLTVL.

This clonotype was counted between two and nine times. The rearrangement uses TRBV3-1 and TRBJ2-1; D perhaps matches TRBD2 (6 bases). The germline gives CDR1 LGHDT, CDR2 YNNKEL (reference sequence). The CDR3 length is 14 residues. V lost 4 bases to trimming and J lost 2 bases, with 9 bases between them. The CDR3 spells CASSPGVAYNEQFF. The CDR3 DNA follows: TGTGCCAGCAGCCCGGGGGTTGCCTACAATGAGCAGTTCTTC.